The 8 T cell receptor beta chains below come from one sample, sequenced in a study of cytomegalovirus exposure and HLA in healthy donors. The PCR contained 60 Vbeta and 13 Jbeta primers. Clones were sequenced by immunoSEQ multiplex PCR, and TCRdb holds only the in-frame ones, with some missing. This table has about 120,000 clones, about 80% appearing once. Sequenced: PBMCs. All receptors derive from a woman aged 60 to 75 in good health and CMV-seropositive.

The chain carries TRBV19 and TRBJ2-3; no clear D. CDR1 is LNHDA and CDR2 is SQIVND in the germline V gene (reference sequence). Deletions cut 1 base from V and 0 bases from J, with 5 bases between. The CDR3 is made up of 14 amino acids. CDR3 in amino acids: CASSIGLSTDTQYF. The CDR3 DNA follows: TGTGCCAGTAGTATAGGTCTGAGCACAGATACGCAGTATTTT.

CDR3 residues: CANSPAGLAGGVSYEQYF. The CDR3 DNA reads as TGTGCCAACTCCCCGGCGGGACTAGCGGGAGGTGTGTCATACGAGCAGTACTTC. The rearrangement uses TRBV28 and TRBJ2-7, with 15 bases identical to TRBD2. CDR1 and CDR2 from the germline V gene are MDHEN and SYDVKM. V dropped 10 bases and J dropped 4; count of bases not matched to a gene: 17. CDR3 length: 18 amino acids.

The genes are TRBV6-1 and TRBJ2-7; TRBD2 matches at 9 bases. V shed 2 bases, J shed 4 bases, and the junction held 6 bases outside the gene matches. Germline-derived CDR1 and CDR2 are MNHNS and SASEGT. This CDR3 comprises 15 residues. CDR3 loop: CASSEPWREGYEQYF. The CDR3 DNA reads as TGTGCCAGCAGTGAACCATGGCGGGAGGGGTACGAGCAGTACTTC.

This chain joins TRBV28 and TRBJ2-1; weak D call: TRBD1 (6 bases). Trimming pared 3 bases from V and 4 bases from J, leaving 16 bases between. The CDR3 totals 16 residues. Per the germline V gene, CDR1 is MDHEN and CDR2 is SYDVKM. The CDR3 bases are TGTGCCAGCAGTTTTTTCCAGGGGATTATTTACAATGAGCAGTTCTTC. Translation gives CASSFFQGIIYNEQFF.

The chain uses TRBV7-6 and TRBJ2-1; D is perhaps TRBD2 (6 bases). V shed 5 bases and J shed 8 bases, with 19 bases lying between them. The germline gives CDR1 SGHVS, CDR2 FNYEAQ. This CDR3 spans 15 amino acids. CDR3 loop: CASSPGTSVYDEQFF. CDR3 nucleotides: TGTGCCAGCAGCCCCGGGACTTCGGTTTACGATGAGCAGTTCTTC.

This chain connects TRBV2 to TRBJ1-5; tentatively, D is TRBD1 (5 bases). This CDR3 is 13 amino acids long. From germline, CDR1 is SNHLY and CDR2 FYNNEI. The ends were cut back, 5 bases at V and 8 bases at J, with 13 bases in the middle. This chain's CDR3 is CASSLTRDEPQHF. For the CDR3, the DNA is TGTGCCAGCAGTTTGACCAGGGATGAGCCCCAGCATTTT.

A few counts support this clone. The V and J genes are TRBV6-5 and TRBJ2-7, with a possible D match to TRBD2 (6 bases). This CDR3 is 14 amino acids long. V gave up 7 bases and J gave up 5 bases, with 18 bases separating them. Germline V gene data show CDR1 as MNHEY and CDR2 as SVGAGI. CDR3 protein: CASNPMGGGHEQYF. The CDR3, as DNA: TGTGCCAGCAACCCAATGGGGGGAGGCCACGAGCAGTACTTC.

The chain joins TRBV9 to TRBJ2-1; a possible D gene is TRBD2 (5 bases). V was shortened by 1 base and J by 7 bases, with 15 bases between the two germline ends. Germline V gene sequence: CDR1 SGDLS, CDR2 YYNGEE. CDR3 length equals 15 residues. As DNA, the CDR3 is TGTGCCAGCAGCGTAAGCGGAGGCTTGAGAAATGAGCAGTTCTTC. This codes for CASSVSGGLRNEQFF. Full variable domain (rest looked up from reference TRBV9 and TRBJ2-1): DSGVTQTPKHLITATGQRVTLRCSPRSGDLSVYWYQQSLDQGLQFLIQYYNGEERAKGNILERFSAQQFPDLHSELNLSSLELGDSALYFCASSVSGGLRNEQFFGPGTRLTVL.